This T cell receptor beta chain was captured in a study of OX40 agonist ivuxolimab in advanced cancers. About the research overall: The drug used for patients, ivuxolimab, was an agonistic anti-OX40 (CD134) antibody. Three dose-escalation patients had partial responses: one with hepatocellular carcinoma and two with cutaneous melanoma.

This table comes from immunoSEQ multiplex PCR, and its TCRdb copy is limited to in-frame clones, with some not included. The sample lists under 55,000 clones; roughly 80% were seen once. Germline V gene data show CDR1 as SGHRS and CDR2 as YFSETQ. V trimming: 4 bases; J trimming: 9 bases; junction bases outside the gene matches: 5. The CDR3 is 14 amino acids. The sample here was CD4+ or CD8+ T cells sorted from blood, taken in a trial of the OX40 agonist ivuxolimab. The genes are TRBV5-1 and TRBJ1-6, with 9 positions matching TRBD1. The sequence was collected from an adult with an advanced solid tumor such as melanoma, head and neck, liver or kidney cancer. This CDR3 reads CASSAGQGGSPLHF. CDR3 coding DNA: TGCGCCAGCAGCGCGGGACAGGGAGGTTCACCCCTCCACTTT.